Each of the 29 T cell receptor beta chains below was sequenced from the same sample in a study of blood T cell repertoires in COVID-19. Only in-frame clones appear in the TCRdb table, and some are missing; sequencing was by immunoSEQ multiplex PCR. The repertoire consists of 300,000 to 450,000 clones, with over 75% occurring once and the leading ten covering approximately 2.4%. The material sequenced was peripheral blood. The receptors originated from a woman aged 60-75 years with COVID-19, enrolled during active disease.

This sequence joins TRBV5-1 and TRBJ1-4; TRBD1 aligns across 10 bases. CDR1 is SGHRS, CDR2 YFSETQ, per germline. The ends lost 4 bases at V and 6 bases at J; junction bases unmatched: 6. The CDR3 extends over 15 amino acids. In nucleotides, the CDR3 is TGCGCCAGCAGCGGAGGACAGGGGGGGTATGAAAAACTGTTTTTT. Amino acid sequence: CASSGGQGGYEKLFF.

This chain joins TRBV18 and TRBJ2-7, with 8 bases aligning to TRBD1. Germline assignment: CDR1 KGHSH and CDR2 LQKENI. The CDR3 is 15 amino acids. After removal of 5 bases from V and 3 bases from J, the junction contained 9 bases not matched to a gene. The CDR3 loop reads CASSAGGQGNYEQYF. The CDR3 nucleotides read TGTGCCAGCTCAGCTGGTGGACAGGGAAACTACGAGCAGTACTTC.

A single count supports this clone. This sequence joins TRBV19 and TRBJ1-1; D perhaps matches TRBD1 (6 bases). Trimming cost V 3 bases and J 0 bases, with 17 bases left between them. This CDR3 contains 17 residues. Germline-derived CDR1 and CDR2 are LNHDA and SQIVND (reference sequence). As DNA, the CDR3 is TGTGCCAGTAGTATGGGGGCAGGCGGAATTCTGAACACTGAAGCTTTCTTT. It is translated as CASSMGAGGILNTEAFF.

The chain recombines TRBV7-9 with TRBJ1-5; TRBD1 matches 8 bases. CDR1 and CDR2 (germline): SEHNR, FQNEAQ (reference sequence). CDR3 length equals 14 residues. Losses at the gene ends were 3 bases for V and 4 bases for J; bases not matched to a gene: 2. The CDR3 reads CASSFTGGNQPQHF. The CDR3 DNA sequence: TGTGCCAGCAGCTTTACAGGGGGGAATCAGCCCCAGCATTTT.

V usage is TRBV7-9 and J usage is TRBJ2-7, with D possibly being TRBD2 (6 bases). Trimming cost V 4 bases and J 4 bases, with 14 bases left between them. CDR3 length: 14 amino acids. Germline V gene sequence: CDR1 SEHNR, CDR2 FQNEAQ (reference sequence). The CDR3 bases are TGTGCCAGCAGCTCCCTTGCGGGGATTTACGAGCAGTACTTC. It specifies CASSSLAGIYEQYF.

The J gene is TRBJ2-5, the V gene TRBV5-1; weak D call: TRBD2 (5 bases). CDR1 is SGHRS and CDR2 is YFSETQ in the germline V gene. V was pared by 5 bases and J by 1 base, with 9 bases between. This CDR3 contains 13 residues. CDR3 sequence reads: CASRDWGQETQYF. Written as DNA, the CDR3 is TGCGCCAGCAGGGACTGGGGCCAAGAGACCCAGTACTTC.

The V gene is TRBV18, the J gene TRBJ1-1; a possible D gene is TRBD1 (5 bases). Trimming took 1 base from V and 5 from J, leaving 17 bases between them. The CDR3 length is 16 residues. CDR1 KGHSH and CDR2 LQKENI come from the germline V gene. This CDR3 is CASSPRGTTQGTEAFF. As DNA, the CDR3 is TGTGCCAGCTCACCACGGGGAACTACCCAGGGAACTGAAGCTTTCTTT.

The chain employs TRBV14 and TRBJ1-1, with D maybe TRBD1 (6 bases). The CDR3 is made up of 20 amino acids. Germline-derived CDR1 and CDR2 are SGHDN and FVKESK. V dropped 1 base and J dropped 2 bases, with 26 bases sitting between them. The CDR3 bases are TGTGCCAGCAGCCAAGGATCGGGGGGTCGCGGGGGCACTTTCAACACTGAAGCTTTCTTT. Translated: CASSQGSGGRGGTFNTEAFF. Variable domain in full (rest from reference TRBV14 and TRBJ1-1): EAGVTQFPSHSVIEKGQTVTLRCDPISGHDNLYWYRRVMGKEIKFLLHFVKESKQDESGMPNNRFLAERTGGTYSTLKVQPAELEDSGVYFCASSQGSGGRGGTFNTEAFFGQGTRLTVV.

The chain uses TRBV2 and TRBJ2-2; 7 bases are a match to TRBD2. The germline gives CDR1 SNHLY, CDR2 FYNNEI. With 9 bases clipped from V and 10 bases from J, the junction kept 17 bases outside the gene matches. CDR3 size: 15 residues. Here the CDR3 reads CASALSRGTLPELFF. DNA for the CDR3: TGTGCCAGTGCGTTATCGCGGGGGACCCTGCCGGAGCTGTTTTTT.

Turning to this clone: This sample includes further DNA sequences coding for the same CDR3. The rearrangement uses TRBV6-6 and TRBJ2-7; D gene unclear. The CDR3 consists of 14 residues. CDR1 is MNHNY, CDR2 SVGAGI, per germline (reference sequence). With 0 bases removed from V and 1 base from J, the gap between germline ends came to 7 bases. CDR3 nucleotide sequence: TGTGCCAGCAGTTACTCGAGCGTTTCCTACGAGCAGTACTTC. Its translation is CASSYSSVSYEQYF.

This chain links TRBV6-5 with TRBJ1-1, with TRBD1 identical over 8 bases. V lost 6 bases, J lost 1 base, and 4 bases stayed unmatched. Germline V lookup: CDR1 MNHEY, CDR2 SVGAGI. This CDR3 has 14 residues. DNA for the CDR3: TGTGCCAGCAGATCGGGACAGGCGAACACTGAAGCTTTCTTT. Translated: CASRSGQANTEAFF.

This rearrangement joins TRBV6-2 or TRBV6-3 to TRBJ1-1; no clear D. This CDR3 comprises 18 residues. V lost 0 bases to trimming and J lost 1 base, with 18 bases between them. Germline V gene sequence: CDR1 MNHEY, CDR2 SVGEGT. In DNA, the CDR3 is TGTGCCAGCAGTTACTCGATTTTTGAGGGAGAATCGAACACTGAAGCTTTCTTT. It yields the protein CASSYSIFEGESNTEAFF.

The sample holds one count of this clone. This chain connects TRBV7-2 to TRBJ1-5; the match to TRBD1 covers 8 bases. This CDR3 comprises 14 residues. The V and J ends lost 5 bases and 6 bases, in that order; junction bases with no gene match: 6. CDR1 and CDR2 (germline): SGHTA, FQGNSA. CDR3 sequence reads: CASSLDRGAQPQHF. CDR3 DNA sequence: TGTGCCAGCAGCCTCGACAGGGGTGCTCAGCCCCAGCATTTT. The full variable domain, its missing parts supplied by reference TRBV7-2 and TRBJ1-5, is GAGVSQSPSNKVTEKGKDVELRCDPISGHTALYWYRQSLGQGLEFLIYFQGNSAPDKSGLPSDRFSAERTGGSVSTLTIQRTQQEDSAVYLCASSLDRGAQPQHFGDGTRLSIL.

Of note for this clone: The same CDR3 arises from other DNA sequences in this sample as well. In nucleotides, the CDR3 is TGCGCCAGCAGCCTGGGACAGGTAAACACTGAAGCTTTCTTT. Translation gives CASSLGQVNTEAFF. The V gene is TRBV5-1, the J gene TRBJ1-1; 8 bases map to TRBD1. V lost 4 bases and J lost 2; bases outside the gene matches: 4. Germline values: CDR1 SGHRS, CDR2 YFSETQ. The CDR3 loop spans 14 amino acids.

This clone appeared a single time. The chain combines TRBV6-1 with TRBJ1-3, with unresolved D. There are 15 residues in the CDR3. Deletions cut 3 bases from V and 0 bases from J, with 9 bases between. The germline V gene encodes CDR1 MNHNS and CDR2 SASEGT. CDR3 sequence reads: CASSDTGNSGNTIYF. The CDR3 DNA is TGTGCCAGCAGTGATACCGGGAACTCTGGAAACACCATATATTTT.

The chain is built from TRBV6-5 and TRBJ1-6; D gene ambiguous. This CDR3 region has 14 residues. CDR1 and CDR2 from the germline V gene are MNHEY and SVGAGI. V was cut by 6 bases and J by 3 bases, with 9 bases left in between. The CDR3 spells CASSSQRYNSPLHF. The DNA for the CDR3 is TGTGCCAGCAGCTCACAACGCTATAATTCACCCCTCCACTTT.

The chain couples TRBV28 to TRBJ1-2, with D hard to call. The CDR3 sequence is 15 residues long. CDR1 and CDR2 from the germline V gene are MDHEN and SYDVKM. V gave up 6 bases and J gave up 2 bases, with 16 bases separating them. The CDR3 bases are TGTGCCAGCAGCCCGCGGATCCCTTACAACTATGGCTACACCTTC. Protein product: CASSPRIPYNYGYTF.

This rearrangement joins TRBV7-8 to TRBJ1-4; D is possibly TRBD1 (6 bases). CDR1 SGHVS and CDR2 FQNEAQ come from the germline V gene. The CDR3 contains 16 residues. Trimming took off 1 base at V and 7 bases at J, with 16 bases between the two ends. In DNA form, the CDR3 reads TGTGCCAGCAGCTTAGAAGGGGGACATTGGAGTGAAAAACTGTTTTTT. The encoded protein is CASSLEGGHWSEKLFF.

The rearrangement uses TRBV3-1 (or the pseudogene TRBV3-2) and TRBJ2-3; TRBD1 matches at 7 bases. J gave up 6 bases and V 4 bases, and 4 bases lay outside the gene matches. Per germline, CDR1 LGHDT and CDR2 YNNKEL (reference sequence). CDR3 length: 13 residues. In DNA form, the CDR3 reads TGTGCCAGCAGCCTGGGACAGCGGGATACGCAGTATTTT. Translated, it gives CASSLGQRDTQYF.

The V gene is TRBV5-1, the J gene TRBJ2-3; TRBD2 agrees at 7 bases. V lost 5 bases and J lost 4; bases outside the gene matches: 7. In germline, CDR1 is SGHRS, CDR2 YFSETQ. The CDR3 contains 14 residues. In DNA form, the CDR3 reads TGCGCCAGCAGTAACGGACTAGTACCAGATACGCAGTATTTT. Its translation is CASSNGLVPDTQYF.

CDR3 DNA: TGTGCCAGCAGCCCCGGGGGTTCTCGCAATGAGCAGTTCTTC. It specifies CASSPGGSRNEQFF. The gene calls are TRBV7-9 and TRBJ2-1; possibly TRBD2 for D (6 bases). Trimming removed 5 bases from V and 6 bases from J, with 14 bases in between. The CDR3 has 14 residues. Germline CDR1 and CDR2: SEHNR and FQNEAQ (reference sequence).

This clone has only a few counts. The rearrangement joins TRBV6-5 to TRBJ2-3; 9 bases agree with TRBD2. Losses at the gene ends were 4 bases for V and 4 bases for J; bases not matched to a gene: 3. Germline V gene sequence: CDR1 MNHEY, CDR2 SVGAGI. The CDR3 length is 14 residues. CDR3 bases: TGTGCCAGCAGTTTAGCGGGGGTCCCAGATACGCAGTATTTT. This sequence encodes CASSLAGVPDTQYF.

The V call is TRBV6-7, the J call TRBJ1-1, with 7 bases lining up with TRBD1. TRBV6-7 is known as an ORF, though its function is uncertain. V dropped 1 base and J dropped 8; count of bases not matched to a gene: 10. The CDR3 has 15 amino acids. CDR3 amino acids: CASSYLPDRDEEAFF. CDR3 nucleotide sequence: TGTGCCAGCAGTTACTTGCCTGACAGGGACGAGGAAGCTTTCTTT.

The V call is TRBV2, the J call TRBJ1-2, with 11 bases that match TRBD1. V lost 7 bases and J lost 4; bases outside the gene matches: 5. The CDR3 contains 14 residues. Germline V gene lookup returns CDR1 SNHLY and CDR2 FYNNEI. The chain's CDR3 is CASNGQGAAYGYTF. The CDR3 DNA sequence: TGTGCCAGCAACGGACAGGGGGCAGCCTATGGCTACACCTTC. Based on the CDR3 plus reference TRBV2 and TRBJ1-2, the full variable domain is EPEVTQTPSHQVTQMGQEVILRCVPISNHLYFYWYRQILGQKVEFLVSFYNNEISEKSEIFDDQFSVERPDGSNFTLKIRSTKLEDSAMYFCASNGQGAAYGYTFGSGTRLTVV.

Concerning this clone itself: This sample includes further DNA sequences coding for the same CDR3. The chain links TRBV5-4 to TRBJ2-7, with D uncertain. This CDR3 region has 14 residues. V lost 0 bases and J lost 0, with 7 bases in between. Germline assignment: CDR1 SGHNT and CDR2 YYREEE (reference sequence). The DNA of the CDR3 is TGTGCCAGCAGCTTGGCAGCAGGCTCCTACGAGCAGTACTTC. Protein: CASSLAAGSYEQYF.

The chain joins TRBV21-1 to TRBJ2-1; the table's D call, TRBD2, was not checked against the DNA. TRBV21-1 is classified as a pseudogene. The CDR3 has 13 amino acids. CDR3 sequence reads: CASSRPSAYEQFF. CDR3 coding DNA: TGTGCCAGCAGCAGGCCTAGCGCATATGAGCAGTTCTTC.

The rearrangement uses TRBV19 and TRBJ1-1, with 8 positions matching TRBD1. This CDR3 has 14 residues. Germline loops: CDR1 LNHDA, CDR2 SQIVND (reference sequence). V gave up 5 bases and J gave up 4 bases; unmatched junction bases: 6. CDR3 coding DNA: TGTGCCAGTAGTTCCTGGACAGGGCGCACTGAAGCTTTCTTT. It yields the protein CASSSWTGRTEAFF.

This clone was observed a few times. The chain combines TRBV6-4 with TRBJ2-7; weak D call: TRBD2 (7 bases). Per the germline V gene, CDR1 is MRHNA and CDR2 is SNTAGT. This CDR3 is 16 amino acids long. The V end lost 6 bases, the J end lost 2 bases, and 20 bases lay between the germline ends. This CDR3 reads CASSPTGGASPYEQYF. CDR3 nucleotide sequence: TGTGCCAGCAGCCCAACTGGGGGGGCCAGCCCCTACGAGCAGTACTTC.

This clone was seen a single time. The chain has TRBV18 and TRBJ1-5; D may be TRBD1 (6 bases). The ends were cut back, 1 base at V and 4 bases at J, with 8 bases in the middle. This CDR3 region has 14 residues. CDR1 is KGHSH and CDR2 is LQKENI in the germline V gene. The CDR3 here is CASSPQGENQPQHF. CDR3 bases: TGTGCCAGCTCACCACAGGGGGAGAATCAGCCCCAGCATTTT.